This is a list of T cell receptor beta chains from one sample in a study of Graves' ophthalmopathy and Graves' hyperthyroidism. MiXCR was run by TCRdb on the multiplex PCR reads, yielding one entry per CDR3 protein. The data contain 740,000 or so distinct CDR3 sequences, 40% of them singletons. Sequenced input: peripheral blood. These receptor sequences come from an adult man with Graves' ophthalmopathy. Both conserved end residues are part of each CDR3. D genes are given only for firm matches. A clone size is listed for some rows: how often the clone was seen (once, few, many), or a class if it is expanded.

abundance: few; j_gene: TRBJ1-6; d_gene: -; len: 14; v_gene: TRBV10-2; CDR3nt: TGCGCCAGCAGTGAGAGACCGGAGGGTTCACCCCTCCACTTT; CDR3aa: CASSERPEGSPLHF
abundance: few; j_gene: TRBJ2-7; d_gene: -; len: 14; v_gene: TRBV7-9; CDR3nt: TGTGCCAGCAGCAGGGATGTGGGAGAGAGGGAGCAGTACTTC; CDR3aa: CASSRDVGEREQYF
abundance: -; j_gene: TRBJ1-1; d_gene: -; len: 14; v_gene: TRBV11-2; CDR3nt: TGTGCCAGCAGCCTTATGTCGGGACGGGGTGAAGCTTTCTTT; CDR3aa: CASSLMSGRGEAFF
abundance: few; j_gene: TRBJ1-2; d_gene: TRBD1; len: 12; v_gene: TRBV20-1; CDR3nt: TGCAGTGTTTACGGGACAGAATATGGCTACACCTTC; CDR3aa: CSVYGTEYGYTF
abundance: -; j_gene: TRBJ2-7; d_gene: TRBD1; len: 15; v_gene: TRBV24-1; CDR3nt: TGTGCCACCAGTGACCCAGGGACAGGGGTCCACGAGCAGTACTTC; CDR3aa: CATSDPGTGVHEQYF
abundance: -; j_gene: TRBJ1-4; d_gene: -; len: 14; v_gene: TRBV20-1; CDR3nt: TGCAGTGCTAGAGATTCGGGGGTAAGGGAAAAACTGTTTTTT; CDR3aa: CSARDSGVREKLFF
abundance: many; j_gene: TRBJ1-6; d_gene: -; len: 13; v_gene: TRBV7-7; CDR3nt: TGTGCCAGCAGCTTAGCGTTCGGTTCACCCCTCCACTTT; CDR3aa: CASSLAFGSPLHF
abundance: -; j_gene: TRBJ2-5; d_gene: -; len: 15; v_gene: TRBV12-3/TRBV12-4; CDR3nt: TGTGCCAGCAGTTCGGGACTGGGGGGCCAAGAGACCCAGTACTTC; CDR3aa: CASSSGLGGQETQYF
abundance: few; j_gene: TRBJ2-7; d_gene: -; len: 12; v_gene: TRBV6-5; CDR3nt: TGTGCCAACGGAGAGGGGAACTACGAGCAGTACTTC; CDR3aa: CANGEGNYEQYF
abundance: -; j_gene: TRBJ2-5; d_gene: -; len: 14; v_gene: TRBV10-3; CDR3nt: TGTGCCACCCTAAAGCAGGGCCACCAAGAGACCCAGTACTTC; CDR3aa: CATLKQGHQETQYF
abundance: many; j_gene: TRBJ2-6; d_gene: TRBD1; len: 17; v_gene: TRBV10-1; CDR3nt: TGCGCCAGCAGTGAGGGGACAGGGGGATCTGGGGCCAACGTCCTGACTTTC; CDR3aa: CASSEGTGGSGANVLTF
abundance: once; j_gene: TRBJ2-5; d_gene: TRBD2; len: 14; v_gene: TRBV7-9; CDR3nt: TGTGCCAGCAGCCAAGGAGCGGGAGGAGAGACCCAGTACTTC; CDR3aa: CASSQGAGGETQYF
abundance: many; j_gene: TRBJ2-7; d_gene: -; len: 16; v_gene: TRBV11-2; CDR3nt: TGTGCCAGCAGCCCCCTTAGGACAGCTGCAGTCCACGAGCAGTACTTC; CDR3aa: CASSPLRTAAVHEQYF
abundance: few; j_gene: TRBJ2-3; d_gene: TRBD2; len: 16; v_gene: TRBV7-2; CDR3nt: TGTGCCAGCAGCTGGCGAGCGGGAGGGAGCACAGATACGCAGTATTTT; CDR3aa: CASSWRAGGSTDTQYF